This T cell receptor (beta chain) came from a study of cytomegalovirus exposure and HLA in healthy donors. The germline V gene has CDR1 MGHRA and CDR2 YSYEKL. Trimming stripped 0 bases from V and 0 bases from J, with 15 bases between. This CDR3 has 18 amino acids. The PCR was carried out with 60 Vbeta primers and 13 Jbeta primers. Profiled with immunoSEQ multiplex PCR; TCRdb holds only in-frame clones, not every one. The data show roughly 99,000 clones, 70% to 80% seen once. Notes on this clone: The target antigen is unknown.

General study results and limits: Specificity for CMV antigens was confirmed in vitro for a few of the CMV-associated chains. Available immune exposure information was restricted to CMV serostatus only. The study reported that TCR beta sequences accurately predicted HLA-A and HLA-B alleles in most subjects.

The gene calls are TRBV4-1 and TRBJ1-3; D ambiguous. The receptor's source is a male donor in good health and CMV-seropositive. The sequenced material came from PBMCs. CDR3 region: CASSQEGAAWGSGNTIYF. The CDR3 DNA reads TGCGCCAGCAGCCAAGAGGGAGCAGCTTGGGGCTCTGGAAACACCATATATTTT.